These 4 T cell receptor beta chains were all obtained from the same sample, sequenced in a study of T-cell memory formation after mild COVID-19. MiXCR, run by TCRdb on the 5' RACE reads, gives a single entry per CDR3 protein. The sample records about 250,000 distinct CDR3 sequences, just over 15% being singletons. The sequencing input was PBMCs or a T cell subset sorted from them (not recorded which). These receptors originate from an adult woman who had mild COVID-19 (a few samples of this study predate the infection). Cell type and time point are not known.

Only a few counts were recorded for this clonotype. The chain carries TRBV4-2 and TRBJ2-1; 7 nucleotides match TRBD1. Unmatched junction bases numbered 8, after V lost 4 bases and J lost 5 bases. CDR1 is LGHNA and CDR2 is YNFKEQ in the germline V gene. This CDR3 is 15 amino acids long. The CDR3 nucleotides are TGTGCCAGCAGCCTTACAGGGGTCTCGGACAATGAGCAGTTCTTC. It is translated as CASSLTGVSDNEQFF.

This clonotype was observed many times. The chain carries TRBV12-3 or TRBV12-4 and TRBJ2-7, with D hard to call. V lost 6 bases and J 4 bases, leaving 10 bases between the germline ends. The CDR3 is 12 amino acids. CDR3 coding DNA: TGTGCCAGCAGCCGTGGATCTTACGAGCAGTACTTC. Protein sequence: CASSRGSYEQYF.

The chain couples TRBV4-2 to TRBJ2-6; no firm D call. The V gene lost 0 bases and the J gene lost 3 bases, with 15 bases spanning the gap. Germline CDR1 is LGHNA and CDR2 is YNFKEQ. The CDR3 runs 18 residues. CDR3 coding DNA: TGTGCCAGCAGCCAAGATCGGTCCGCTCTGGGTGGGGCCAACGTCCTGACTTTC. Its translation is CASSQDRSALGGANVLTF.

The chain uses TRBV12-3 or TRBV12-4 and TRBJ1-1; D is unresolved. This CDR3 is built from 13 residues. V shed 6 bases and J shed 6 bases, with 14 bases lying between them. CDR3 loop: CASRAGGYAEAFF. DNA of the CDR3: TGTGCCAGCAGGGCCGGAGGTTACGCTGAAGCTTTCTTT.